These 17 T cell receptor beta chains were sequenced from one sample in a study of cytomegalovirus exposure and HLA in healthy donors. Primers for the PCR totalled 60 Vbeta and 13 Jbeta. Method: immunoSEQ multiplex PCR; TCRdb's copy keeps in-frame clones and lacks some. The table includes 200,000 to 250,000 clones, about 85% detected once. The sequencing input was PBMCs. The receptors originated from a human donor in good health.

This chain joins TRBV4-2 and TRBJ2-1; weak D call: TRBD1 (6 bases). V dropped 0 bases and J dropped 8 bases, with 23 bases sitting between them. This CDR3 spans 18 amino acids. Germline V gene lookup returns CDR1 LGHNA and CDR2 YNFKEQ. CDR3 in DNA: TGTGCCAGCAGCCAAGAGAGAGTTACAGGGTCTTTGATCCATGAGCAGTTCTTC. As protein: CASSQERVTGSLIHEQFF.

The chain combines TRBV9 with TRBJ2-5, with D tentatively TRBD2 (6 bases). Trimming stripped 0 bases from V and 5 bases from J, with 11 bases between. This CDR3 contains 14 residues. The germline gives CDR1 SGDLS, CDR2 YYNGEE. CDR3 protein: CASSVGPAGETQYF. The CDR3 coding sequence is TGTGCCAGCAGCGTAGGCCCGGCGGGGGAGACCCAGTACTTC.

The chain employs TRBV29-1 and TRBJ1-1; D is perhaps TRBD1 (6 bases). Germline lookup yields CDR1 SQVTM and CDR2 ANQGSEA. This CDR3 has 12 residues. V was cut by 3 bases and J by 1 base, with 6 bases left in between. The chain's CDR3 is CSVETGNTEAFF. CDR3 in DNA: TGCAGCGTTGAGACAGGGAACACTGAAGCTTTCTTT.

The chain is built from TRBV2 and TRBJ2-1; TRBD2 matches at 8 bases. Germline assignment: CDR1 SNHLY and CDR2 FYNNEI. V lost 9 bases to trimming and J lost 1 base; unmatched junction nucleotides: 11. The CDR3 runs to 16 residues. The CDR3 region is CARESGTRGSYNEQFF. The DNA of the CDR3 is TGTGCCAGAGAGTCCGGGACTAGGGGTTCCTACAATGAGCAGTTCTTC.

This clone was detected only once. This chain links TRBV28 with TRBJ1-1; TRBD1 matches at 8 bases. The germline CDR1 and CDR2 sequences are MDHEN and SYDVKM. The CDR3 length is 15 residues. V lost 5 bases and J lost 5; bases outside the gene matches: 10. CDR3 amino acids: CASSIAGGLWTEAFF. The CDR3 nucleotides are TGTGCCAGCAGTATCGCAGGGGGCTTGTGGACTGAAGCTTTCTTT.

The chain is built from TRBV10-2 and TRBJ1-4; 10 bases match TRBD1. This CDR3 spans 18 amino acids. Germline V gene lookup returns CDR1 WSHSY and CDR2 SAAADI. Unmatched junction bases numbered 14, after V lost 2 bases and J lost 8 bases. In DNA form, the CDR3 reads TGCGCCAGCAGTGAGCCCCGGACAGGGGGGCGAAAGGAAGAAAAACTGTTTTTT. It codes for CASSEPRTGGRKEEKLFF.

V is TRBV29-1 and J is TRBJ1-1; 7 positions match TRBD1. Germline trimming cut 7 bases from V and 1 base from J; bases unmatched to any gene: 3. From germline, CDR1 is SQVTM and CDR2 ANQGSEA. The CDR3 consists of 12 residues. CDR3 residues: CSGGQTNTEAFF. The CDR3 nucleotides read TGCAGCGGGGGACAGACGAACACTGAAGCTTTCTTT.

Of note for this clone: Within the sample, other DNA sequences also encode this same CDR3. The rearrangement joins TRBV21-1 to TRBJ1-1. TRBV21-1 is a listed pseudogene. The CDR3 loop spans 20 amino acids. DNA for the CDR3: TGTGCCAGCAGCACCGGGGGGATAGGAGGACAAAGGCAGGGTGGCACTGAAGCTTTCTTT. It specifies CASSTGGIGGQRQGGTEAFF.

The chain has TRBV14 and TRBJ1-2; 7 positions match TRBD1. CDR1 is SGHDN, CDR2 FVKESK, per germline. The trim removed 1 base at V and 4 bases at J, leaving 15 bases unmatched. The CDR3 totals 18 residues. CDR3 protein: CASSQVTPDRVRTYGYTF. CDR3 DNA sequence: TGTGCCAGCAGCCAAGTCACTCCCGACAGGGTGAGGACCTATGGCTACACCTTC.

The rearrangement uses TRBV5-4 and TRBJ1-4; 9 positions agree with TRBD1. This CDR3 spans 14 amino acids. Germline CDR1 SGHNT, CDR2 YYREEE (reference sequence). The ends lost 3 bases at V and 8 bases at J; junction bases unmatched: 5. CDR3 region: CASSSDRGFEKLFF. Written as DNA, the CDR3 is TGTGCCAGCAGCTCGGACAGGGGTTTCGAAAAACTGTTTTTT. Combining the CDR3 with reference TRBV5-4 and TRBJ1-4 gives the whole variable domain ETGVTQSPTHLIKTRGQQVTLRCSSQSGHNTVSWYQQALGQGPQFIFQYYREEENGRGNFPPRFSGLQFPNYSSELNVNALELDDSALYLCASSSDRGFEKLFFGSGTQLSVL.

The rearrangement joins TRBV19 to TRBJ2-4; D is uncertain. The CDR3 is 18 amino acids. The germline gives CDR1 LNHDA, CDR2 SQIVND (reference sequence). Trimming shortened V by 0 bases and J by 0 bases, and 15 bases separated the two germline ends. The CDR3 protein is CASSIDPLSTLAKNIQYF. CDR3 nucleotides: TGTGCCAGTAGTATAGATCCCCTCTCGACATTAGCCAAAAACATTCAGTACTTC.

The chain carries TRBV6-1 and TRBJ2-7; the D is unclear. CDR3 size: 13 residues. The V gene's germline CDR1 is MNHNS and CDR2 SASEGT. Trimming stripped 2 bases from V and 6 bases from J, with 11 bases between. CDR3 DNA sequence: TGTGCCAGCAGTGAAAGGCAGGTCCTCGAGCAGTACTTC. Protein: CASSERQVLEQYF.

The chain employs TRBV28 and TRBJ2-7; maybe TRBD1 (6 bases). V was pared by 5 bases and J by 2 bases, with 16 bases between. Looked up from germline, CDR1 is MDHEN and CDR2 is SYDVKM. The CDR3 totals 15 residues. The CDR3 DNA sequence: TGTGCCAGCAGTCCGTTCGACAGGTCGACCTACGAGCAGTACTTC. This codes for CASSPFDRSTYEQYF. The variable domain in full, with the rest retrieved from reference TRBV28 and TRBJ2-7, is DVKVTQSSRYLVKRTGEKVFLECVQDMDHENMFWYRQDPGLGLRLIYFSYDVKMKEKGDIPEGYSVSREKKERFSLILESASTNQTSMYLCASSPFDRSTYEQYFGPGTRLTVT.

Concerning this clone itself: At one of its ends the junction is not consistent with the germline gene, which may arise from a read error. The rearrangement links TRBV7-9 to TRBJ2-1, with 7 nucleotides matching TRBD1. Germline values: CDR1 SEHNR, CDR2 FQNEAQ (reference sequence). The CDR3 is 16 residues long. CDR3 nucleotide sequence: TGTTCCAGCAGCCCTAACCCCGGACAGGAATACAATGAGCAGTTCTTC. Its protein product is CSSSPNPGQEYNEQFF. The full variable domain, its missing parts supplied by reference TRBV7-9 and TRBJ2-1, is DTGVSQNPRHKITKRGQNVTFRCDPISEHNRLYWYRQTLGQGPEFLTYFQNEAQLEKSRLLSDRFSAERPKGSFSTLEIQRTEQGDSAMYLCSSSPNPGQEYNEQFFGPGTRLTVL.

The V call is TRBV7-3, the J call TRBJ1-2, with 7 bases matching TRBD1. The ends lost 5 bases at V and 4 bases at J; junction bases unmatched: 7. CDR1 is SGHTA and CDR2 is FQGTGA in the germline V gene. The CDR3 has 14 residues. CDR3 loop: CASSPAQGTYGYTF. CDR3 nucleotides: TGTGCCAGCAGCCCGGCACAGGGGACCTATGGCTACACCTTC.

This clone was detected only once. The V gene is TRBV11-2, the J gene TRBJ2-3; D ambiguous. V was trimmed by 5 bases and J by 2 bases, leaving 2 bases between them. The length of the CDR3 is 11 residues. CDR1 is SGHAT, CDR2 FQNNGV, per germline. The CDR3 here is CASSHTDTQYF. CDR3 in DNA: TGTGCCAGCAGCCACACAGATACGCAGTATTTT.

The V call is TRBV6-5, the J call TRBJ2-7; 9 nucleotides agree with TRBD1. Germline CDR1 reads MNHEY; CDR2 reads SVGAGI. V shed 0 bases and J 4 bases; nucleotides not matched to a gene: 7. This CDR3 contains 16 residues. The CDR3 DNA sequence: TGTGCCAGCAGTTACTCCGGGACAGGGACCCCTTACGAGCAGTACTTC. Its translation is CASSYSGTGTPYEQYF.